The clone carrying this T cell receptor beta chain appeared once. Authors' methods: Counts of nucleated cells, estimated from reference gene primer amplification, were obtained. The table came from immunoSEQ multiplex PCR; TCRdb's copy has only in-frame clones and leaves some out. That table supplies the V and J calls and clone size; D and trimming were determined from the DNA. The top ten clones hold 0.8% to 0.95% of a sample with 200,000 or so clones, around four fifths of them seen once. With V trimmed by 0 bases and J by 6 bases, 5 bases remained unmatched. The CDR3 is made up of 14 amino acids. Germline-derived CDR1 and CDR2 are KGHSH and LQKENI. This specimen comes from a study of blood T cell repertoires in COVID-19. The wider study: Acute and convalescent COVID-19 samples came from the United States, Italy and Spain. T cells, B-cell-depleted T cells, or PBMCs supplied cDNA or gDNA.

The sample was peripheral blood. The receptor's source is a man between 60 and 75 years old with COVID-19, enrolled during active disease. The chain recombines TRBV18 with TRBJ2-7, with 7 bases identical to TRBD2. CDR3 protein: CASSPPGGRGEQYF. CDR3 DNA sequence: TGTGCCAGCTCACCACCGGGCGGGAGAGGCGAGCAGTACTTC.